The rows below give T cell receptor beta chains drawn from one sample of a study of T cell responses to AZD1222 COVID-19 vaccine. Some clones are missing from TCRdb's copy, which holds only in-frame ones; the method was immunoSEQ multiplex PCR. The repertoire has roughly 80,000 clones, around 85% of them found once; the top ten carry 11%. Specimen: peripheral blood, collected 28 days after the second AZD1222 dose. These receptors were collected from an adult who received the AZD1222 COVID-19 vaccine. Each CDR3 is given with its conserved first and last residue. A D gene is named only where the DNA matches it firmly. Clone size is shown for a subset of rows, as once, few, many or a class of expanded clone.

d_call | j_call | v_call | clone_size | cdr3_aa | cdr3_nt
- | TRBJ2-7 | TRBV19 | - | CASARQAHEQYF | TGTGCCAGCGCTCGGCAGGCCCACGAGCAGTACTTC
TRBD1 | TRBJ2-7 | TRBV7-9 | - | CASSLFTGGTYEQYF | TGTGCCAGCAGCTTATTCACAGGGGGGACGTACGAGCAGTACTTC
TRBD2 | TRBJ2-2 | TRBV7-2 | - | CASSPAGGAGGTGELFF | TGTGCCAGCAGCCCAGCCGGTGGAGCGGGGGGAACCGGGGAGCTGTTTTTT
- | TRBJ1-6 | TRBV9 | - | CASSPRQSSYNSPLHF | TGTGCCAGCAGCCCTCGACAGAGCTCCTATAATTCACCCCTCCACTTT
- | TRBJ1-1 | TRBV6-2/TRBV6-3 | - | CASSYLAFGTEAFF | TGTGCCAGCAGTTACTTGGCTTTCGGCACTGAAGCTTTCTTT
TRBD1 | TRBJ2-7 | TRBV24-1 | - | CAVAPSPPPGTGRNEQYF | TGTGCCGTAGCCCCCTCGCCCCCGCCCGGGACAGGGAGAAACGAGCAGTACTTC
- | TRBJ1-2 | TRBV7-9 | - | CASSSSGQGDGYTF | TGTGCCAGCAGCTCCAGCGGGCAGGGTGATGGCTACACCTTC
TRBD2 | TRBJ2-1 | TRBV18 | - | CASSPAGGPLSGEQFF | TGTGCCAGCTCACCAGCGGGGGGGCCGCTATCCGGTGAGCAGTTCTTC
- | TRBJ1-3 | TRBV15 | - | CATSRDFHYGNTIYF | TGTGCCACCAGCAGAGATTTCCATTATGGAAACACCATATATTTT
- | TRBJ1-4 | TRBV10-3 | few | CAISEPPGTGRGGEKLFF | TGTGCCATCAGTGAGCCACCCGGGACCGGGCGGGGTGGGGAAAAACTGTTTTTT
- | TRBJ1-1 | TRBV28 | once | CASTNPTREETEAFF | TGTGCCAGCACTAACCCCACCAGGGAAGAAACTGAAGCTTTCTTT
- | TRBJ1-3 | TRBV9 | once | CASSVTGGAHSGNTIYF | TGTGCCAGCAGCGTAACGGGGGGCGCCCACTCTGGAAACACCATATATTTT
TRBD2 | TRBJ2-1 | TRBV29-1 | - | CSARGGGANEQFF | TGCAGCGCCAGGGGCGGGGGGGCGAATGAGCAGTTCTTC
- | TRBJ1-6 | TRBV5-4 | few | CASSYGGESLLPLHF | TGTGCCAGCAGTTACGGAGGCGAGTCGTTGTTACCCCTCCACTTT
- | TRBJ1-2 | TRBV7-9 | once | CASSLVQGTTGRHGYTF | TGTGCCAGCAGCTTAGTTCAGGGTACAACCGGGAGGCATGGCTACACCTTC
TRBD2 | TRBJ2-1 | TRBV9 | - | CASSVSSGGAYNEQFF | TGTGCCAGCAGCGTATCTAGCGGGGGGGCCTACAATGAGCAGTTCTTC
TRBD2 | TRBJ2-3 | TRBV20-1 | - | CSASSTSGGAITDTQYF | TGCAGTGCTAGTAGTACTAGCGGGGGGGCGATCACAGATACGCAGTATTTT